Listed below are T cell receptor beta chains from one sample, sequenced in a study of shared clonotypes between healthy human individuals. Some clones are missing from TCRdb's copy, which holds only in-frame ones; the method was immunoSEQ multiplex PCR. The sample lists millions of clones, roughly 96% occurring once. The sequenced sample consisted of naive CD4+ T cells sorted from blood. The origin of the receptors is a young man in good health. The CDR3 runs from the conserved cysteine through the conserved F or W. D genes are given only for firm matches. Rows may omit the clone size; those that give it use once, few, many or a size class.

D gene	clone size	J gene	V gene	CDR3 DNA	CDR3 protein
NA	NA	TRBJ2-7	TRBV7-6	TGTGCCAGCAGCTTAGGCCTTCACTACGAGCAGTACTTC	CASSLGLHYEQYF
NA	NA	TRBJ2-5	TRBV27	TGTGCCAGCAGCCCGGGCCCAAGGACCCAGTACTTC	CASSPGPRTQYF
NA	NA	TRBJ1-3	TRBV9	TGTGCCAGCAGGGGGTCCTTCACTGGAAACACCATATATTTT	CASRGSFTGNTIYF
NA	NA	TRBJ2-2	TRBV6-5	TGTGCCAGCAGGCCGGGACTCAACACCGGGGAGCTGTTTTTT	CASRPGLNTGELFF
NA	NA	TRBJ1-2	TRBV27	TGTGCCAGCAGATCTTCAGGAAGCTATGGCTACACCTTC	CASRSSGSYGYTF
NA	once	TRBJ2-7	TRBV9	TGTGCCAGCAGCGTATCGGCAGGCTCCTACTACGAGCAGTACTTC	CASSVSAGSYYEQYF
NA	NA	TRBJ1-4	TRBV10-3	TGTGCCATCAGTGGAAGGGGTAATGAAAAACTGTTTTTT	CAISGRGNEKLFF
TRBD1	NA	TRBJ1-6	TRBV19	TGTGCCAGTAGTATCTTGAGACCGCCGGGACAGGGGGGTGCGGCCCTCCACTTT	CASSILRPPGQGGAALHF
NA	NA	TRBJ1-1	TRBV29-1	TGCAGCGGGGCTATAGGGTCCAACACTGAAGCTTTCTTT	CSGAIGSNTEAFF
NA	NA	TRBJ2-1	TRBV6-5	TGTGCCAGCAGTTCCCGACCGATAAATGAGCAGTTCTTC	CASSSRPINEQFF
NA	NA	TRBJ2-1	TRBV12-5	TGTGCTAGTACAGGAAACTACAATGAGCAGTTCTTC	CASTGNYNEQFF
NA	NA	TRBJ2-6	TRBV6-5	TGTGCCAGCAGTTACGACTTCAGTTTCAACGTCCTGACTTTC	CASSYDFSFNVLTF
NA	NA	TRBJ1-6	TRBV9	TGTGCCAGCAGCGTAGGTGGGGGGCAGGTCAATTCACCCCTCCACTTT	CASSVGGGQVNSPLHF
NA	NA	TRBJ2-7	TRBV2	TGTGCCAGCAGTGACAACAGACTCTCCTACGAGCAGTACTTC	CASSDNRLSYEQYF
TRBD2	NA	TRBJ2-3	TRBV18	TGTGCCAGCTCACCACGGGAGGGGACTAGCACAGATACGCAGTATTTT	CASSPREGTSTDTQYF
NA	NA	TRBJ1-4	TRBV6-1	TGTGCCAGCAGTGAAAGGGGACGGAATGAAAAACTGTTTTTT	CASSERGRNEKLFF
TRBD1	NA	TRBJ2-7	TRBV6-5	TGTGCCAGCAGTGAACTGCCGGACAGGGCCTTC	CASSELPDRAF
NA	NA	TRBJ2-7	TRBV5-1	TGCGCCAGCAGCTTGGTACGAGGGGTGCCCTACGAGCAGTACTTC	CASSLVRGVPYEQYF
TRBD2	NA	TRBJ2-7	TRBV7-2	TGTGCCAGCAGCTCCCTAGCGGGAAGGGGCTACGAGCAGTACTTC	CASSSLAGRGYEQYF
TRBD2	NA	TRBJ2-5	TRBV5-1	TGCGCCAGCAGCCAACGGACTAGCGGGAGTGAGGAGACCCAGTACTTC	CASSQRTSGSEETQYF
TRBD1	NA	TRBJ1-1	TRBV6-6	TGTGCCAGCAGTTACCGGGACAGCTCGAACACTGAAGCTTTCTTT	CASSYRDSSNTEAFF
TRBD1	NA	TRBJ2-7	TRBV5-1	TGCGCCAGCACCCAAACTGGGACAGGGTCCTACGAGCAGTACTTC	CASTQTGTGSYEQYF
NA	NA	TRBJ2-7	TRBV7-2	TGTGCCAGCAGCCAATACAGGGAGTTCGAGCAGTACTTC	CASSQYREFEQYF
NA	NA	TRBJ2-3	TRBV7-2	TGTGCCAGCAGCACTCTGACTAGCACAGATACGCAGTATTTT	CASSTLTSTDTQYF
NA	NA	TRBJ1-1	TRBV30	TGTGCCTGGACGACAGCCCCGGGCAGGACTGAAGCTTTCTTT	CAWTTAPGRTEAFF
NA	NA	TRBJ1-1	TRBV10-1	TGCGCCAGCAGAGAACACGCGAACACTGAAGCTTTCTTT	CASREHANTEAFF
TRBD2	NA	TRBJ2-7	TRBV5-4	TGTGCCAGCAGCCACATCACTAGCGGGAGGTACGAGCAGTACTTC	CASSHITSGRYEQYF
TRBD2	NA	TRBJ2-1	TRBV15	TGTGCCACCAGCAGGAGCGGGGCCTCCTACAATGAGCAGTTCTTC	CATSRSGASYNEQFF
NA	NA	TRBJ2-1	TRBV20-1	TGCAGCCCGAGCTCCTACAATGAGCAGTTCTTC	CSPSSYNEQFF
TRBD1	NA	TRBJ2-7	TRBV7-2	TGTGCCAGCAGCCTCAACAGGGGGGTTTACGAGCAGTACTTC	CASSLNRGVYEQYF
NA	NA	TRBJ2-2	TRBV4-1	NA	CASSPRDSFGAGELFF
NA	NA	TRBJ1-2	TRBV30	TGTGCCTGGAGTAGGGGATATGGCTACACCTTC	CAWSRGYGYTF
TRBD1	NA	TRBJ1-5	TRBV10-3	TGTGCCATCAGCCCGGGACAGGGTAACCAGCCCCAGCATTTT	CAISPGQGNQPQHF
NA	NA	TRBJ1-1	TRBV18	TGTGCCAGCTCACCGCCTAGGGGGGAGACTGAAGCTTTCTTT	CASSPPRGETEAFF
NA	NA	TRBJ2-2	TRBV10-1	TGCGCCAGCAGTGAGACTGGCGCGGGATTTATCGGGGAGCTGTTTTTT	CASSETGAGFIGELFF
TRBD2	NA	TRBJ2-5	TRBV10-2	TGCGCCAGCAGAGAGACCTGGGGACTAGCGGGTGAGACCCAGTACTTC	CASRETWGLAGETQYF
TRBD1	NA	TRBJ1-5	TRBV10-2	TGCGCCAGCAGTGAACAGGGGGGTAGCAATCAGCCCCAGCATTTT	CASSEQGGSNQPQHF
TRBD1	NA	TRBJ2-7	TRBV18	TGTGCCAGCTCGCTTGGACAGGGGTCTGTCTACGAGCAGTACTTC	CASSLGQGSVYEQYF
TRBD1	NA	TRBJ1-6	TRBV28	TGTGCCAGCAGTCGACAGGGTTCACCCCTCCACTTT	CASSRQGSPLHF
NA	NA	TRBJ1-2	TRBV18	TGTGCCAGCGCGGACAGTTCCAACTATGGCTACACCTTC	CASADSSNYGYTF
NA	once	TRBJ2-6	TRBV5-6	TGTGCCAGCAGCTTGGTAGGAGCAGGGGCCAACGTCCTGACTTTC	CASSLVGAGANVLTF
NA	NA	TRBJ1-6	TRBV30	TGTGCCTGGAGTCGCCGGGACACTCGATCACCCCTCCACTTT	CAWSRRDTRSPLHF